Each of the 15 T cell receptor beta chains below was sequenced from the same sample in a study of T cells in localized non-small cell lung cancer. The protocol was immunoSEQ multiplex PCR, while the TCRdb copy is restricted to in-frame clones and leaves out a portion. Found here are about 35,000 clones, roughly 90% of them singletons; the top ten hold 10% to 15%. The sample was peripheral blood mononuclear cells, taken before any cancer treatment. All receptors come from a female donor over 55 with stage II lung adenocarcinoma.

V and J are TRBV28 and TRBJ2-3; a weak D match, TRBD2 (5 bases). This CDR3 region has 13 residues. Germline V CDR1 and CDR2: MDHEN, SYDVKM. V was cut by 7 bases and J by 3 bases, with 11 bases left in between. The CDR3, as DNA: TGTGCCAGCACCGGGGTGGGGACAGATACGCAGTATTTT. Its protein product is CASTGVGTDTQYF.

The chain employs TRBV2 and TRBJ2-7; possibly TRBD1 for D (5 bases). The V end lost 1 base, the J end lost 0 bases, and 7 bases lay between the germline ends. This CDR3 contains 14 residues. In germline, CDR1 is SNHLY, CDR2 FYNNEI. The CDR3 DNA sequence: TGTGCCAGCAGTGAAGACAGGAGCTCCTACGAGCAGTACTTC. It yields the protein CASSEDRSSYEQYF.

The genes are TRBV7-9 and TRBJ2-5; TRBD2 matches 10 bases. This CDR3 has 15 residues. Looked up from germline, CDR1 is SEHNR and CDR2 is FQNEAQ (reference sequence). J was trimmed by 2 bases and V by 7 bases; bases with no gene match: 7. CDR3 sequence: CASTPFSGGQETQYF. CDR3 DNA: TGTGCCAGCACCCCCTTTAGCGGGGGGCAAGAGACCCAGTACTTC.

The V call is TRBV30, the J call TRBJ1-1; 10 nucleotides agree with TRBD1. The V segment lost 5 bases and the J segment 4 bases; nucleotides outside the gene matches: 13. The CDR3 contains 16 residues. The V gene's germline CDR1 is GTSNPN and CDR2 SVGIG (reference sequence). The CDR3 DNA reads TGTGCCTGGGCTCCTGACAGGGGGCGCAGAAGCACTGAAGCTTTCTTT. It translates to CAWAPDRGRRSTEAFF. Based on the CDR3 plus reference TRBV30 and TRBJ1-1, the full variable domain is SQTIHQWPATLVQPVGSPLSLECTVEGTSNPNLYWYRQAAGRGLQLLFYSVGIGQISSEVPQNLSASRPQDRQFILSSKKLLLSDSGFYLCAWAPDRGRRSTEAFFGQGTRLTVV.

The rearrangement uses TRBV28 and TRBJ2-7, with 10 nucleotides matching TRBD1. Germline V gene lookup returns CDR1 MDHEN and CDR2 SYDVKM. J gave up 2 bases and V 4 bases, and 5 bases lay outside the gene matches. CDR3 length: 15 residues. In DNA form, the CDR3 reads TGTGCCAGCAGTTCACCGGGACAGGGGCCCTACGAGCAGTACTTC. Translated: CASSSPGQGPYEQYF.

This chain links TRBV7-2 with TRBJ2-1, with no clear D. Germline lookup yields CDR1 SGHTA and CDR2 FQGNSA. Trimming cost V 5 bases and J 0 bases, with 14 bases left between them. This CDR3 is built from 16 residues. Here the CDR3 DNA reads TGTGCCAGCAGCCGAGGTAGCTCCGGCTCCTACAATGAGCAGTTCTTC. As protein: CASSRGSSGSYNEQFF. Looking up the rest from reference TRBV7-2 and TRBJ2-1 gives the full variable domain: GAGVSQSPSNKVTEKGKDVELRCDPISGHTALYWYRQSLGQGLEFLIYFQGNSAPDKSGLPSDRFSAERTGGSVSTLTIQRTQQEDSAVYLCASSRGSSGSYNEQFFGPGTRLTVL.

The rearrangement joins TRBV29-1 to TRBJ1-4; D gene unclear. The length of the CDR3 is 14 residues. Germline CDR1 and CDR2: SQVTM and ANQGSEA. The V end lost 0 bases, the J end lost 6 bases, and 11 bases lay between the germline ends. The CDR3 is CSVEDPGKDEKLFF. The CDR3 DNA reads TGCAGCGTTGAAGATCCGGGGAAGGATGAAAAACTGTTTTTT.

J is TRBJ2-1 and V is TRBV15; perhaps D is TRBD1 or TRBD2 (5 bases each). Trimming removed 3 bases from V and 0 bases from J, with 9 bases in between. Germline values: CDR1 LNHNV, CDR2 YYDKDF (reference sequence). The CDR3 totals 15 residues. The CDR3 region is CATSSAGSSYNEQFF. DNA of the CDR3: TGTGCCACCAGCAGCGCAGGGAGCTCCTACAATGAGCAGTTCTTC.

This clone was found a few times. This rearrangement joins TRBV11-2 to TRBJ2-7, with D possibly TRBD1 on 5 matching bases. With 1 base removed from V and 3 bases from J, the gap between germline ends came to 16 bases. The CDR3 loop spans 16 amino acids. The V gene's germline CDR1 is SGHAT and CDR2 FQNNGV. Here the CDR3 DNA reads TGTGCCAGCAGCTTAGGCGGCAGGGAATTGAACTACGAGCAGTACTTC. Its protein is CASSLGGRELNYEQYF.

The CDR3 nucleotides read TGTGCCTGGAGGCTAGACAGGATCCTCCGCTACGAGCAGTACTTC. Translation: CAWRLDRILRYEQYF. V and J are TRBV30 and TRBJ2-7, with D possibly matching TRBD1 (6 bases). The CDR3 sequence is 15 residues long. The germline V and J ends were trimmed by 3 bases and 3 bases, with 18 bases remaining between them. Germline V gene data show CDR1 as GTSNPN and CDR2 as SVGIG (reference sequence).

The V call is TRBV21-1, the J call TRBJ2-7; the DNA was not compared with TRBD1, the D call given in the table. TRBV21-1 is designated a pseudogene. The CDR3 totals 14 residues. In nucleotides, the CDR3 is TGTGCCAGCAGCCCCCTGTACTCTGGGACAGGGCAGTACTTC. Translation: CASSPLYSGTGQYF.

The V gene is TRBV11-3, the J gene TRBJ2-5; tentatively, D is TRBD1 (6 bases). Germline CDR1 SGHNT, CDR2 YENEEA. There are 14 residues in the CDR3. The V end was cut by 1 base, the J end by 6 bases, with 12 bases between. CDR3 DNA sequence: TGTGCCAGCAGCTTAGGAATTCAGGGGAAGACCCAGTACTTC. Translation: CASSLGIQGKTQYF. The entire variable domain, with the rest obtained from reference TRBV11-3 and TRBJ2-5, is as follows: EAGVVQSPRYKIIEKKQPVAFWCNPISGHNTLYWYLQNLGQGPELLIRYENEEAVDDSQLPKDRFSAERLKGVDSTLKIQPAELGDSAVYLCASSLGIQGKTQYFGPGTRLLVL.

The V and J genes are TRBV9 and TRBJ2-5, with TRBD1 matching 11 bases. From germline, CDR1 is SGDLS and CDR2 YYNGEE. The V and J ends lost 3 bases and 5 bases, in that order; junction bases with no gene match: 3. The CDR3 is 14 residues long. The CDR3 DNA reads as TGTGCCAGCAGCGGGGGACAGGGGGTGGAGACCCAGTACTTC. Its protein product is CASSGGQGVETQYF.

This rearrangement joins TRBV6-1 to TRBJ1-2, with TRBD1 as a possible D gene (5 bases). Trimming removed 10 bases from V and 3 bases from J, with 12 bases in between. Germline CDR1 is MNHNS and CDR2 is SASEGT. The CDR3 extends over 12 amino acids. As DNA, the CDR3 is TGTGCCACCCGGGGGGAGGACTATGGCTACACCTTC. Protein sequence: CATRGEDYGYTF.

The V and J genes are TRBV10-3 and TRBJ2-7; D is tentatively TRBD1 or TRBD2 (5 bases each). Trimming took off 3 bases at V and 12 bases at J, with 15 bases between the two ends. The CDR3 has 12 amino acids. In germline, CDR1 is ENHRY, CDR2 SYGVKD. CDR3 in amino acids: CAISERGEGLYF. Here the CDR3 DNA reads TGTGCCATCAGTGAACGTGGAGAGGGGCTGTACTTC.